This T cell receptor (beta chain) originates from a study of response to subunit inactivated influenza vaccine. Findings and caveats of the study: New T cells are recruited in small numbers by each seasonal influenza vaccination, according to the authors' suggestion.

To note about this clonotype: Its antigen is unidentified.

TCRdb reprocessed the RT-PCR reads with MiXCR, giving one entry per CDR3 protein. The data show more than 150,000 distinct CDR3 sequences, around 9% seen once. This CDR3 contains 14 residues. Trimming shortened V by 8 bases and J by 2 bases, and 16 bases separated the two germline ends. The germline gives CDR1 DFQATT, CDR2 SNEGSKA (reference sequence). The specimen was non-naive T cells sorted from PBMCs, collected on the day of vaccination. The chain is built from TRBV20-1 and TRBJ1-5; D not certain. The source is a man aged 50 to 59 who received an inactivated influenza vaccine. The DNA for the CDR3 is TGCAGTCCAGCTAAATTGCTTGGCAATCAGCCCCAGCATTTT. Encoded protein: CSPAKLLGNQPQHF.